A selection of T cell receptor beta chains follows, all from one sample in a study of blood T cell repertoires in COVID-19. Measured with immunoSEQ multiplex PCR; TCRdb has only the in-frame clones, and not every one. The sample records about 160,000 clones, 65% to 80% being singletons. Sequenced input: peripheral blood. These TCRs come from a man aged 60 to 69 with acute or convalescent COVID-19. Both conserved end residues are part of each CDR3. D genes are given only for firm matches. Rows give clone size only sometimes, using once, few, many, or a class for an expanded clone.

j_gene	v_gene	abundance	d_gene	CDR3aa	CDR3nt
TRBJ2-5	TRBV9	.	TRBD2	CASSEGGGAYETQYF	TGTGCCAGCAGCGAGGGCGGGGGGGCGTATGAGACCCAGTACTTC
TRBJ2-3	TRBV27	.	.	CASSLRQALSTDTQYF	TGTGCCAGCAGTTTACGGCAGGCCCTTAGCACAGATACGCAGTATTTT
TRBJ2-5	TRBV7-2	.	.	CASSFQQGQETQYF	TGTGCCAGCAGCTTTCAACAGGGACAAGAGACCCAGTACTTC
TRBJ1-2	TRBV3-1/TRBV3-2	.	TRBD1	CASSHFRQGGYTF	TGTGCCAGCAGCCATTTCCGACAGGGAGGCTACACCTTC
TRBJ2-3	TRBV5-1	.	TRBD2	CASSSGTSRTDTQYF	TGCGCCAGCAGCTCAGGGACTAGTCGCACAGATACGCAGTATTTT
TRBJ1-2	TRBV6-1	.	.	CASSELIAQVANYGYTF	TGTGCCAGCAGTGAGCTGATCGCACAGGTAGCTAACTATGGCTACACCTTC
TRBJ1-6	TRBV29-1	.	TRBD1	CSVEVLGTEPNSPLHF	TGCAGCGTTGAAGTGTTGGGGACAGAGCCCAATTCACCCCTCCACTTT
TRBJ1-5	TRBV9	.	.	CASSVGSGNQPQHF	TGTGCCAGCAGCGTAGGTTCGGGGAATCAGCCCCAGCATTTT
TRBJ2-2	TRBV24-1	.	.	CATGRGFGTGELFF	TGTGCCACCGGGCGGGGATTTGGCACCGGGGAGCTGTTTTTT
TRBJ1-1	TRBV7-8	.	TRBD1	CASSPGQDYLKAFF	TGTGCCAGCAGCCCCGGACAGGACTACTTGAAAGCTTTCTTT
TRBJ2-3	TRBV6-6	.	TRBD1	CASSPDREPTFTDTQYF	TGTGCCAGCAGTCCGGACAGGGAGCCTACATTCACAGATACGCAGTATTTT
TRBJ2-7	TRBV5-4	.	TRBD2	CASSRPRGGEQYF	TGTGCCAGCAGCCGCCCTAGGGGAGGGGAGCAGTACTTC
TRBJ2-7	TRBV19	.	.	CASSADIYEQYF	TGTGCCAGTAGTGCAGACATCTACGAGCAGTACTTC
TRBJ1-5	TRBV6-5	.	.	CASSTGHYQPQHF	TGTGCCAGCAGTACTGGACATTATCAGCCCCAGCATTTT
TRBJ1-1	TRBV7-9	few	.	CASSVQGFTEAFF	TGTGCCAGCAGCGTACAGGGTTTTACTGAAGCTTTCTTT
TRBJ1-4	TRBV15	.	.	CATSRVRGNEKLFF	TGTGCCACCAGCAGAGTACGGGGTAATGAAAAACTGTTTTTT
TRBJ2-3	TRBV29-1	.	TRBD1	CSVVTGEAPFTDTQYF	TGCAGCGTGGTAACAGGGGAAGCACCTTTCACAGATACGCAGTATTTT
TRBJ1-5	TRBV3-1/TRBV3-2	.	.	CASSQEGGAKQPQHF	TGTGCCAGCAGCCAAGAGGGGGGGGCTAAGCAGCCCCAGCATTTT
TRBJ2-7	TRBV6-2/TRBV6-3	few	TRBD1	CASSYSGTGLIEQYF	TGTGCCAGCAGTTACTCCGGGACAGGGCTGATCGAGCAGTACTTC
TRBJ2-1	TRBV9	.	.	CASSGGDRNNEQFF	TGTGCCAGCAGCGGGGGGGACAGAAACAATGAGCAGTTCTTC
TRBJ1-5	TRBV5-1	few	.	CASSLGPDQPQHF	TGCGCCAGCAGCTTGGGCCCAGATCAGCCCCAGCATTTT
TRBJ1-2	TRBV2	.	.	CASSPTTNYGYTF	TGTGCCAGCAGTCCTACTACTAACTATGGCTACACCTTC
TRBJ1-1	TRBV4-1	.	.	CASSHPGTKASAFF	TGCGCCAGCAGCCATCCCGGGACAAAGGCTTCAGCTTTCTTT
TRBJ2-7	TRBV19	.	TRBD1	CASSITGTGGGYEQYF	TGTGCCAGTAGTATTACCGGGACAGGGGGAGGGTACGAGCAGTACTTC
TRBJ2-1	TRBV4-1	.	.	CASSQAQYNEQFF	TGCGCCAGCAGCCAAGCACAGTACAATGAGCAGTTCTTC
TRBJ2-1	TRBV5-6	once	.	CASSLVSRTYNEQFF	TGTGCCAGCAGCTTGGTCAGTCGCACCTACAATGAGCAGTTCTTC
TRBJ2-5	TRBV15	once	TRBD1	CATSRTYPGQAQETQYF	TGTGCCACCAGCAGAACTTACCCGGGACAGGCGCAAGAGACCCAGTACTTC
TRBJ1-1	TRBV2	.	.	CASSTSRDTEAFF	TGTGCCAGCAGTACCAGCAGGGACACTGAAGCTTTCTTT
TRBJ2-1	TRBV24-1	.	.	CATSGVDNEQFF	TGTGCCACCAGTGGTGTCGACAATGAGCAGTTCTTC
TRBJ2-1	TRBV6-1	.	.	CASSDYDSPGNEQFF	TGTGCCAGCAGTGATTACGACAGTCCTGGGAATGAGCAGTTCTTC
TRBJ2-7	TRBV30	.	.	CAWSRGSPYEQYF	TGTGCCTGGAGTCGGGGGAGCCCCTACGAGCAGTACTTC
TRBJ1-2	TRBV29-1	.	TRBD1	CSVEEPWDRARGGYTF	TGCAGCGTTGAAGAACCATGGGACAGGGCCCGCGGTGGCTACACCTTC
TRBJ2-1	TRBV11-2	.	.	CASSLDLTNEQFF	TGTGCCAGCAGCTTAGATCTAACGAATGAGCAGTTCTTC
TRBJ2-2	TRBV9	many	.	CASSVAGTGELFF	TGTGCCAGCAGCGTAGCAGGGACCGGGGAGCTGTTTTTT
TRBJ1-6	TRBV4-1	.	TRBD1	CASSQEYWDSISPLHF	TGCGCCAGCAGCCAAGAATATTGGGACAGCATTTCACCCCTCCACTTT
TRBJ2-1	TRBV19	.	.	CASSMFGGGAGEQFF	TGTGCCAGTAGTATGTTCGGGGGTGGGGCGGGGGAGCAGTTCTTC
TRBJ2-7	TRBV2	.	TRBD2	CASSEESSGGTYEQYF	TGTGCCAGCAGTGAAGAGAGTAGCGGGGGAACCTACGAGCAGTACTTC
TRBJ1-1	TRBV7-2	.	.	CASSSYVGEAFF	TGTGCCAGCAGTTCTTATGTGGGCGAAGCTTTCTTT
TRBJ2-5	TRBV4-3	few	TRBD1	CASSQDQGVGETQYF	TGCGCCAGCAGCCAAGATCAGGGGGTCGGGGAGACCCAGTACTTC
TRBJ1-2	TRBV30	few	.	CAWSVFGEGYTF	TGTGCCTGGAGTGTATTCGGGGAAGGCTACACCTTC
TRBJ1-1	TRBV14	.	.	CASSQGSYGRKPEAFF	TGTGCCAGCAGCCAAGGGTCTTATGGCAGGAAGCCTGAAGCTTTCTTT
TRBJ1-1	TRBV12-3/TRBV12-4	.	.	CASSLLTNTEAFF	TGTGCCAGCAGCCTACTCACGAACACTGAAGCTTTCTTT
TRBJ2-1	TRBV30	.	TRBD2	CAWSPGRYEQFF	TGTGCCTGGAGCCCCGGGAGGTATGAGCAGTTCTTC
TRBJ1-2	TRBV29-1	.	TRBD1	CSALGTGGGVNGYTF	TGCAGCGCCCTGGGGACAGGGGGGGGAGTAAATGGCTACACCTTC
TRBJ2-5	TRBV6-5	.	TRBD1	CASRQGVRETQYF	TGTGCCAGCAGACAGGGGGTGCGGGAGACCCAGTACTTC
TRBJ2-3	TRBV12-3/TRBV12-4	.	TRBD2	CASSLGLADTQYF	TGTGCCAGCAGTTTGGGACTAGCGGATACGCAGTATTTT
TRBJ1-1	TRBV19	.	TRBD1	CASSSWTGVIGYTEAFF	TGTGCCAGTAGTTCATGGACAGGGGTGATTGGGTACACTGAAGCTTTCTTT
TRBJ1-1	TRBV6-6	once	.	CASSYEADTEAFF	TGTGCCAGCAGTTACGAGGCCGACACTGAAGCTTTCTTT
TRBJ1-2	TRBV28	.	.	CASSLGQGSYGYTF	TGTGCCAGCAGTTTAGGGCAGGGTAGCTATGGCTACACCTTC
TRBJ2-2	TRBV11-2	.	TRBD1	CASSLQQGLNTGELFF	TGTGCCAGCAGCTTACAACAGGGGCTTAACACCGGGGAGCTGTTTTTT
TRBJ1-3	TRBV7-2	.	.	CASSLDRNSGNTIYF	TGTGCCAGCAGCTTAGACAGAAACTCTGGAAACACCATATATTTT
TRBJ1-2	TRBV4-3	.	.	CASSQEDRNYGYTF	TGCGCCAGCAGCCAAGAAGACAGAAACTATGGCTACACCTTC
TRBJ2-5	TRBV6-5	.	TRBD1	CASRAGTESETQYF	TGTGCCAGCAGAGCCGGGACAGAATCAGAGACCCAGTACTTC
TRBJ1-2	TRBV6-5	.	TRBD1	CASSSATGIHGYTF	TGTGCCAGCAGTTCCGCGACAGGGATCCATGGCTACACCTTC
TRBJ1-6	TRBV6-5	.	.	CASTIQSSYNSPLHF	TGTGCCAGCACAATACAAAGCTCCTATAATTCACCCCTCCACTTT